This T cell receptor (beta chain) was obtained from a study of shared clonotypes between healthy human individuals. Note on this clone: The antigen is unknown.

Notes on the study in general: Exclusively blood specimens were collected; tissue repertoires likely differ.

Researchers sequenced unsorted PBMC DNA using ten immunoSEQ deep assay plates. Using immunoSEQ multiplex PCR, the repertoire was profiled, and TCRdb retains in-frame clones only, with some absent. Here the sample spans roughly 500,000 clones, 75% to 85% being singletons. None of the donors, who were healthy HIV-negative adults, had recently had acute infections or vaccinations. Around 90 million PBMCs served as the genomic DNA source for unsorted samples. Source material: PBMCs. The source is a woman in her thirties or forties in good health. Some clones in this sample may be carry-over from other donors' samples.

The CDR3 DNA reads as TGTGCCAGCAGTTCCGGGAAGGCTAGCGGGAGTGGGGATACGCAGTATTTT. Its translation: CASSSGKASGSGDTQYF. This chain connects TRBV28 to TRBJ2-3, with TRBD2 matching 10 bases. J was trimmed by 6 bases and V by 4 bases; bases with no gene match: 13. Germline loops: CDR1 MDHEN, CDR2 SYDVKM. The CDR3 runs to 17 residues.